This T cell receptor beta chain was identified in a study of early T cells in non-severe SARS-CoV-2 infection. Study-level background: Unpaired chains resulted from sequencing bulk RNA of unsorted whole blood.

This CDR3 region has 14 residues. Trimming removed 6 bases from V and 3 bases from J; junction bases left unmatched: 4. Germline V CDR1 and CDR2: SNHLY, FYNNEI. This clonotype was found many times. Its matching antigen is unknown. Broader study findings: Matching with VDJdb favored anti-spike CD8 responses (missing private and CD4 specificities).

Unique molecular identifiers were attached to individual cDNA molecules. TCRdb re-called the 5' RACE reads through MiXCR, storing one row per CDR3 protein. The profile shows about 80,000 distinct CDR3 sequences, roughly 6% of them singletons. The sequence was obtained from an adult who was a healthcare worker with PCR-confirmed SARS-CoV-2 infection or an uninfected control (not recorded which). This chain connects TRBV2 to TRBJ2-7; 11 nucleotides match TRBD1. The sequencing input was whole blood. The CDR3 loop reads CASRGDRGYYEQYF. The CDR3 nucleotides read TGTGCCAGCAGAGGGGACAGGGGGTACTACGAGCAGTACTTC.